The clone carrying this T cell receptor beta chain was counted only a few times. Its antigen is still unknown. Since a much larger clone is just one base distant, this may be a read error. TCRdb reprocessed the multiplex PCR reads with MiXCR, giving one entry per CDR3 protein. This sample has approximately 210,000 distinct CDR3 sequences, with around 35% found just once. The data derive from a study of breast tumors, draining lymph nodes, adjacent tissues. Breast cancer patients provided tissue from their axillary draining lymph nodes. Unmatched junction bases numbered 6, after V lost 5 bases and J lost 5 bases. The CDR3 consists of 14 residues. Germline V gene sequence: CDR1 SGHNT, CDR2 YENEEA. Overall study findings and caveats: Compared with basal-like, luminal-like tumors shared significantly more repertoire with nontumor tissue. Tumor TCR diversity was below lymph nodes but above nontumor tissue. Data fit most tumor T cells coming from lymph node, expanding in tumor.

V gene TRBV11-3 combines with J gene TRBJ2-5; 9 positions match TRBD2. This clonotype originated in a female donor with breast cancer. Some clones in this sample may be carry-over from other donors' samples. The sequencing input was axillary lymph node tissue. The CDR3, as DNA: TGTGCCAGCAGCCTACGGACTAGCGCTGAGACCCAGTACTTC. Its protein product is CASSLRTSAETQYF.